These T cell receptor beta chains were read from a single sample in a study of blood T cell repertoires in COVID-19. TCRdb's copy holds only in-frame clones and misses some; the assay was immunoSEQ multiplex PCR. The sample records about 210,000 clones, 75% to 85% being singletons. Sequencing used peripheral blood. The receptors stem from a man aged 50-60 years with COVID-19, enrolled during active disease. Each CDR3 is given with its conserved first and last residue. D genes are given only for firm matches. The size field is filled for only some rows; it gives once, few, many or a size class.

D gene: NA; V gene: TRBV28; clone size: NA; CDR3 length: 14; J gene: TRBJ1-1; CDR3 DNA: TGTGCCAGCAATAGACCGGGTCGCGGCACTGAAGCTTTCTTT; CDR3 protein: CASNRPGRGTEAFF
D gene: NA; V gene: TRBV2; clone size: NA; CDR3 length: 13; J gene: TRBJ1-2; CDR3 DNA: TGTGCCAGCAGTGATCAGGGATGGAACGGCTACACCTTC; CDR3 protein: CASSDQGWNGYTF
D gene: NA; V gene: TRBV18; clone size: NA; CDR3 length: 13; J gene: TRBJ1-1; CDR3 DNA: TGTGCCAGCTCACCAATGAGGGTGGCTGAAGCTTTCTTT; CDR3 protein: CASSPMRVAEAFF
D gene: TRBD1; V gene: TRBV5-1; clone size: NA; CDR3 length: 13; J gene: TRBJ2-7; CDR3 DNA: TGCGCCAGCAGCCCGATGACAGGGAGCGAGCAGTACTTC; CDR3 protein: CASSPMTGSEQYF
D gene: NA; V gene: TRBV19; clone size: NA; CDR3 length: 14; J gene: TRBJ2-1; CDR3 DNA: TGTGCCAGTAGTCCGTACGGGCAGGGCAATGAGCAGTTCTTC; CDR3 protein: CASSPYGQGNEQFF
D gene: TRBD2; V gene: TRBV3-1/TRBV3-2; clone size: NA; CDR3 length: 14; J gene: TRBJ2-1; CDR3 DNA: TGTGCCAGCAGCCGACTAGCGGTAAACAATGAGCAGTTCTTC; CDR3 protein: CASSRLAVNNEQFF
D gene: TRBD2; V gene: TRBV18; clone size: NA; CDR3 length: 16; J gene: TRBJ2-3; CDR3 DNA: TGTGCCAGCTCACCACAACCGGGGGGGGTTCTCGATACGCAGTATTTT; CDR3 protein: CASSPQPGGVLDTQYF
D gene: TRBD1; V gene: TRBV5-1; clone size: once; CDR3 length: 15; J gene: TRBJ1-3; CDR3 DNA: TGCGCCAGCAGCACGGGCGGGACAGCTGGAAACACCATATATTTT; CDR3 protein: CASSTGGTAGNTIYF
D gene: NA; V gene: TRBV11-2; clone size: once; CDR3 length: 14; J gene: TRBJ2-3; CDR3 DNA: TGTGCCAGCAGCTCCTGGACAGGCACAGATACGCAGTATTTT; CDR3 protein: CASSSWTGTDTQYF
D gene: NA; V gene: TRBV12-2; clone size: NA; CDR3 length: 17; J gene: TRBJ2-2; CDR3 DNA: TGTGCAAGTCGCTTTGAGGCTAGCGGGGCGAACACCGGGGAGCTGTTTTTT; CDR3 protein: CASRFEASGANTGELFF
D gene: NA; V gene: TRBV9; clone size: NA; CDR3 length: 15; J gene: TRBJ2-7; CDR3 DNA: TGTGCCAGCAGCTTAGGGAACAGGGGACTGGACGAGCAGTACTTC; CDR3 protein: CASSLGNRGLDEQYF
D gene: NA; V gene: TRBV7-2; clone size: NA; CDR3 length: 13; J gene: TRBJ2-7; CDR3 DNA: TGTGCCAGCAGCTTAGGACATTACTACGAGCAGTACTTC; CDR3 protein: CASSLGHYYEQYF
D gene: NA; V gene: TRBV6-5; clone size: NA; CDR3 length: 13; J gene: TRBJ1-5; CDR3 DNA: TGTGCCAGCAGCCACAGGGCCAACCAGCCCCAGCATTTT; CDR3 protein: CASSHRANQPQHF
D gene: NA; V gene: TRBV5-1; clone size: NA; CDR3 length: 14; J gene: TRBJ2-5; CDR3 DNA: TGCGCCAGCAGCTTGGTCGGCGGCCAAGAGACCCAGTACTTC; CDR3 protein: CASSLVGGQETQYF
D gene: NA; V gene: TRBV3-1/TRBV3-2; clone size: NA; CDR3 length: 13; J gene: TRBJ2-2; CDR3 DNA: TGTGCCAGCAGCCAGGAGTACACCGGGGAGCTGTTTTTT; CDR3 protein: CASSQEYTGELFF
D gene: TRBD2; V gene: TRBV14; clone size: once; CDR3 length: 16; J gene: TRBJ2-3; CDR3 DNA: TGTGCCAGCAGCCTCATTAGGGGAGGGCCCACAGATACGCAGTATTTT; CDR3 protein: CASSLIRGGPTDTQYF
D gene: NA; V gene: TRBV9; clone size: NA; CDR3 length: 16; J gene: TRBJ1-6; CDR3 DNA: TGTGCCAGCAGCGCTTCCTGGGGGGAAGCCTCCTCACCCCTCCACTTT; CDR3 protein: CASSASWGEASSPLHF
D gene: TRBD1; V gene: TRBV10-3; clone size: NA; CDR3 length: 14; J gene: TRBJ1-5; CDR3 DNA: TGTGCCATCAAGACAGGGGATGGCAATCAGCCCCAGCATTTT; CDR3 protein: CAIKTGDGNQPQHF
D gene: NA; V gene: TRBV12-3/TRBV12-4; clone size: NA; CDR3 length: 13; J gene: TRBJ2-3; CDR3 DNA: TGTGCCAGCAGTTCGACTAAGACAGATACGCAGTATTTT; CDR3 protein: CASSSTKTDTQYF
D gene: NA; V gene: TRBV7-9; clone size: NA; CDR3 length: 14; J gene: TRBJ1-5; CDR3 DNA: TGTGCCAGCAGCTTAGGCGGCGCCAATCAGCCCCAGCATTTT; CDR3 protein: CASSLGGANQPQHF